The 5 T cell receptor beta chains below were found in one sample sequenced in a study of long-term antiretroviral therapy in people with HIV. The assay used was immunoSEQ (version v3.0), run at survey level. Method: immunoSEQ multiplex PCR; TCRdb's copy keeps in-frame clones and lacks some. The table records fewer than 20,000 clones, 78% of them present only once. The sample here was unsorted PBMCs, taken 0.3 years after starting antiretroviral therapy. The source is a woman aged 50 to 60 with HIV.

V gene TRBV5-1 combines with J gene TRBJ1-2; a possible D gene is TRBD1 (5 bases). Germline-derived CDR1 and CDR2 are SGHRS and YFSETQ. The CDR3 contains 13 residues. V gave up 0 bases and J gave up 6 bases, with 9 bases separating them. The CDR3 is CASSLEGANGYTF. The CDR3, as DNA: TGCGCCAGCAGCTTGGAAGGGGCGAATGGCTACACCTTC.

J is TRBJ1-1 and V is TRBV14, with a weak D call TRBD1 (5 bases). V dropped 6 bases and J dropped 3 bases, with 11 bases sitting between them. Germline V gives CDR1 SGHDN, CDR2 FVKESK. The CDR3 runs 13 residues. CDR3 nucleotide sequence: TGTGCCAGCAGGTACACAGGAGACACTGAAGCTTTCTTT. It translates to CASRYTGDTEAFF.

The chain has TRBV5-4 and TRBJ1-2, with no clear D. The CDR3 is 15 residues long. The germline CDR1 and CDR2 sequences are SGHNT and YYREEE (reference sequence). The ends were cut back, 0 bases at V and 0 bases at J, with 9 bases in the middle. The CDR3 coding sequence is TGTGCCAGCAGCTTGGTACCGGACGCTAACTATGGCTACACCTTC. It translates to CASSLVPDANYGYTF.

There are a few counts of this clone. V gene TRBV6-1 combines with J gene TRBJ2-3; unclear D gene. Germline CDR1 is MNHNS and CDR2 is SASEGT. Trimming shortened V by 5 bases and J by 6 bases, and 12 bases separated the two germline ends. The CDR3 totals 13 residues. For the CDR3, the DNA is TGTGCCAGCAGTCTCCTGATGTACGATACGCAGTATTTT. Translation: CASSLLMYDTQYF.

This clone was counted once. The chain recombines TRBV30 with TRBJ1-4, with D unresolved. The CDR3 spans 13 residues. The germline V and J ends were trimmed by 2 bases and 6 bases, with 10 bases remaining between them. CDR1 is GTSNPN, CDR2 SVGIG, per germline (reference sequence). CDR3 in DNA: TGTGCCTGGAGTCCCTCGCGGGATGAAAAACTGTTTTTT. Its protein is CAWSPSRDEKLFF. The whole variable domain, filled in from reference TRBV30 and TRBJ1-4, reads SQTIHQWPATLVQPVGSPLSLECTVEGTSNPNLYWYRQAAGRGLQLLFYSVGIGQISSEVPQNLSASRPQDRQFILSSKKLLLSDSGFYLCAWSPSRDEKLFFGSGTQLSVL.